This T cell receptor (beta chain) is drawn from a study of T cell repertoires in cytomegalovirus infection. This clonotype was recorded a few times. Its specificity is unknown. One entry per CDR3 protein, called by TCRdb with MiXCR from the reads. The data hold 650,000 to 900,000 distinct CDR3 sequences, with almost 30% observed a single time. The CDR3 totals 14 residues. The germline gives CDR1 SNHLY, CDR2 FYNNEI. The specimen was cultured CD8+ T cells from PBMCs, collected from culture after CMV antigen stimulation. The chain has TRBV2 and TRBJ2-1, with D possibly TRBD2 on 7 matching bases. This TCR was sampled from a human donor in good health (CMV status not recorded). Some clones in this sample may be carry-over from other donors' samples. The CDR3 here is CARTAGEGNNEQFF. CDR3 DNA sequence: TGTGCTAGGACGGCAGGGGAGGGGAACAATGAGCAGTTCTTC.